These 31 T cell receptor beta chains came from one sample sequenced in a study of T cells in women clearing cervical HPV infection. Libraries were prepared by immunoSEQ multiplex PCR; TCRdb keeps only in-frame clonotypes and omits some of them. The specimen's table records approximately 52,000 clones. Sample: blood buffy coat. These receptor sequences come from a woman between 18 and 75 years old with a cervical HPV16 infection that either progressed to CIN3+ or cleared (not recorded which).

A note on this clone: The CDR3 end is not reached by the read, which stops 3 residues before it; the germline J gene fills it in. The chain combines TRBV2 with TRBJ1-2; D perhaps matches TRBD1 (5 bases). Germline V gives CDR1 SNHLY, CDR2 FYNNEI. The CDR3 spans 11 residues. V dropped 4 bases and J dropped 7 bases, with 7 bases sitting between them. The CDR3 bases that were read are TGTGCCAGCAGTGTAAGGGGTGGC. Its translation: CASSVRGG. The entire CDR3 reads CASSVRGGYTF.

As for this clone: The CDR3 goes on 3 residues after the read ends, and that part is filled in from the germline J gene. J is TRBJ1-5 and V is TRBV5-5; D gene unclear. The length of the CDR3 is 15 residues. Trimming removed 4 bases at V and 2 bases at J, with 13 bases between. CDR1 is SGHKS, CDR2 YYEKEE, per germline (reference sequence). The sequenced CDR3 bases are TGTGCCAGCAGCCTCGCGGGTCTGGGCAATCAGCCC. This sequence encodes CASSLAGLGNQP. The entire CDR3 is CASSLAGLGNQPQHF.

As concerns this clone: From the germline J gene comes the end of the CDR3, since the read stops 3 residues before it. The rearrangement uses TRBV14 and TRBJ2-3; 8 bases agree with TRBD1. CDR3 size: 15 residues. In germline, CDR1 is SGHDN, CDR2 FVKESK. With 2 bases clipped from V and 2 bases from J, the junction kept 3 bases outside the gene matches. This CDR3 reads CASSQSQGATDTQYF. CDR3 DNA, as far as it was read: TGTGCCAGCAGCCAATCGCAGGGGGCCACAGATACG.

In the case of this clone: Read data end 3 residues before the CDR3 end; the end is taken from the germline J gene. The identical CDR3 is also encoded by other nucleotide sequences in the sample. V gene TRBV5-1 combines with J gene TRBJ1-6; TRBD1 aligns across 7 bases. Germline V lookup: CDR1 SGHRS, CDR2 YFSETQ. The CDR3 spans 14 residues. The V segment lost 3 bases and the J segment 5 bases; nucleotides outside the gene matches: 2. The covered CDR3 bases are TGCGCCAGCAGCTATACAGGGGATAATTCACCC. Translation gives CASSYTGDNSP. The whole CDR3 reads CASSYTGDNSPLHF. The full variable domain, completed using reference TRBV5-1 and TRBJ1-6, is KAGVTQTPRYLIKTRGQQVTLSCSPISGHRSVSWYQQTPGQGLQFLFEYFSETQRNKGNFPGRFSGRQFSNSRSEMNVSTLELGDSALYLCASSYTGDNSPLHFGNGTRLTVT.

To note about this clone: The observed sequence ends 3 residues before the CDR3 terminus, with the missing tail filled in from the germline J gene. V is TRBV20-1 and J is TRBJ1-1, with 8 bases that match TRBD1. The CDR3 is made up of 16 amino acids. Germline loops: CDR1 DFQATT, CDR2 SNEGSKA (reference sequence). Losses at the gene ends were 3 bases for V and 1 base for J; bases not matched to a gene: 10. Here the CDR3 reads CSARLQGALSNTEAFF. CDR3 bases read: TGCAGTGCTAGGCTCCAGGGGGCCCTATCGAACACTGAA.

With respect to this clone: The read comes to an end 3 residues before the CDR3 does, leaving the germline J gene to fill in the end. The chain is built from TRBV12-3 or TRBV12-4 and TRBJ2-3; 12 nucleotides agree with TRBD2. This CDR3 region has 14 residues. This chain's CDR3 is CASSLRLAGVPQYF. The CDR3 bases that were read are TGTGCCAGCAGTCTCCGACTAGCGGGAGTACCG.

Regarding this clone: The CDR3 goes on 3 residues after the read ends, and that part is filled in from the germline J gene. The chain links TRBV28 to TRBJ1-4; 7 positions match TRBD1. The V and J ends lost 8 bases and 3 bases, in that order; junction bases with no gene match: 9. CDR1 and CDR2 (germline): MDHEN, SYDVKM. CDR3 size: 15 residues. The CDR3 here is CASESPGQPNEKLFF. CDR3 DNA, as far as it was read: TGTGCCAGCGAGTCCCCGGGACAGCCTAATGAAAAA. The variable domain in full, completed from reference TRBV28 and TRBJ1-4, reads DVKVTQSSRYLVKRTGEKVFLECVQDMDHENMFWYRQDPGLGLRLIYFSYDVKMKEKGDIPEGYSVSREKKERFSLILESASTNQTSMYLCASESPGQPNEKLFFGSGTQLSVL.

A remark on this clone: The read gets to within 3 residues of the CDR3 end, and the germline J gene fills in the rest. Other DNA sequences of this sample code for an identical CDR3. The genes are TRBV19 and TRBJ2-2, with 7 bases aligning to TRBD2. Germline values: CDR1 LNHDA, CDR2 SQIVND (reference sequence). The ends lost 6 bases at V and 6 bases at J; junction bases unmatched: 7. The length of the CDR3 is 14 residues. CDR3 amino acids: CASRAGPRAGELFF. The CDR3 DNA, read in part, is TGTGCCAGTAGAGCGGGACCCAGGGCCGGGGAG.

CDR3: CASSEIGTVYEQYF. The DNA read from the CDR3 is TGCGCCAGCAGCGAAATAGGGACAGTCTACGAG. The chain couples TRBV5-1 to TRBJ2-7, with 7 bases identical to TRBD1. The observed sequence ends 3 residues before the CDR3 terminus, with the missing tail filled in from the germline J gene. The CDR3 is made up of 14 amino acids. The germline CDR1 and CDR2 sequences are SGHRS and YFSETQ. J lost 3 bases, V lost 4 bases, and 7 bases had no gene match.

On this clone itself: With the read ending 3 residues before the CDR3 end, the germline J gene is used to fill in that end. The genes are TRBV19 and TRBJ1-5; 11 bases are shared with TRBD1. Germline V lookup: CDR1 LNHDA, CDR2 SQIVND (reference sequence). The CDR3 sequence is 16 residues long. V shed 4 bases and J 3 bases; nucleotides not matched to a gene: 5. The sequenced CDR3 bases are TGTGCCAGTAGTAGGGACAGGGGGTTTTTCAATCAGCCC. This encodes CASSRDRGFFNQP. The whole CDR3 is CASSRDRGFFNQPQHF.

Points on this clone: Read coverage stops 3 residues before the CDR3 terminus; the germline J gene supplies the remainder. V gene TRBV18 combines with J gene TRBJ2-2; D may be TRBD1 (6 bases). CDR1 KGHSH and CDR2 LQKENI come from the germline V gene. The ends were cut back, 6 bases at V and 6 bases at J, with 11 bases in the middle. The CDR3 has 13 residues. CDR3 sequence: CASSQQGSGELFF. The part of the CDR3 DNA that was read is TGTGCCAGCTCCCAACAGGGTTCCGGGGAG.

Note on this clone: Coverage ceases 3 residues before the CDR3 finishes, and the germline J gene fills in the end. The chain carries TRBV6-2 or TRBV6-3 and TRBJ2-7; 10 nucleotides line up with TRBD1. J lost 2 bases, V lost 5 bases, and 9 bases had no gene match. Germline CDR1 MNHEY, CDR2 SVGEGT. There are 16 residues in the CDR3. The sequenced CDR3 bases are TGTGCCAGCAGTAAAAGACAGGGGGCAGGGGCCTACGAG. This gives the protein CASSKRQGAGAYE. The full CDR3 is CASSKRQGAGAYEQYF.

On this clone itself: Read data end 3 residues before the CDR3 end; the end is taken from the germline J gene. J is TRBJ2-1 and V is TRBV30; 12 bases align to TRBD2. CDR1 and CDR2 from the germline V gene are GTSNPN and SVGIG (reference sequence). The V and J ends lost 2 bases and 7 bases, in that order; junction bases with no gene match: 15. This CDR3 region has 18 residues. The CDR3 bases that were read are TGTGCCTGGAGTCGCTTGCGACTAGCGGGAGAAGTAGTTAATGAG. Protein sequence: CAWSRLRLAGEVVNE. The whole CDR3 region reads CAWSRLRLAGEVVNEQFF.

Turning to this clone: The CDR3 end lies 3 residues beyond the end of the read and is filled in from the germline J gene. J is TRBJ2-7 and V is TRBV20-1, with no clear D. Germline CDR1 DFQATT, CDR2 SNEGSKA (reference sequence). V lost 6 bases and J lost 2, with 11 bases in between. The length of the CDR3 is 12 residues. This chain's CDR3 is CSAARLTYEQYF. The CDR3 DNA, read in part, is TGCAGTGCCGCACGTCTAACCTACGAG.

As concerns this clone: Read coverage stops 3 residues before the CDR3 terminus; the germline J gene supplies the remainder. The chain couples TRBV18 to TRBJ2-3, with 7 bases aligning to TRBD2. The trim removed 3 bases at V and 3 bases at J, leaving 9 bases unmatched. CDR1 and CDR2 from the germline V gene are KGHSH and LQKENI. This CDR3 contains 16 residues. The CDR3: CASSPLEASGTDTQYF. The CDR3 bases that were read are TGTGCCAGCTCACCCCTTGAGGCTAGCGGTACAGATACG.

Concerning this clone: Sequencing ends 3 residues short of the CDR3 end; the germline J gene provides the rest. The chain uses TRBV6-1 and TRBJ2-7; no definite D call. The V and J ends lost 4 bases and 0 bases respectively, with 10 bases between them. CDR1 and CDR2 (germline): MNHNS, SASEGT. This CDR3 is built from 14 residues. Incomplete CDR3 DNA: TGTGCCAGCAGTGTAGCTGGGCTCTCCTACGAG. Protein: CASSVAGLSYE. In full, the CDR3 reads CASSVAGLSYEQYF.

A word on this clone: The DNA ends 3 residues before the CDR3 does, and the rest of the CDR3 is filled in from the germline J gene. The J gene is TRBJ2-2, the V gene TRBV7-8; TRBD2 agrees at 9 bases. The CDR3 runs 16 residues. Trimming removed 5 bases from V and 6 bases from J; junction bases left unmatched: 10. Germline V gives CDR1 SGHVS, CDR2 FQNEAQ. The covered CDR3 bases are TGTGCCAGCAGCACTAAGGCGGGGGGGAGGTCCGGGGAG. It codes for CASSTKAGGRSGE. In full, the CDR3 reads CASSTKAGGRSGELFF.

The CDR3 bases that were read are TGTGCCAGCAGCTCCCAGGCGAATCGGACC. Protein: CASSSQANRT. The full CDR3 sequence reads CASSSQANRTQYF. The rearrangement uses TRBV4-2 and TRBJ2-5; no clear D. The CDR3 goes on 3 residues after the read ends, and that part is filled in from the germline J gene. The V gene's germline CDR1 is LGHNA and CDR2 YNFKEQ. This CDR3 region has 13 residues. The V end was cut by 5 bases, the J end by 7 bases, with 14 bases between.

A remark on this clone: From the germline J gene comes the end of the CDR3, since the read stops 3 residues before it. V gene TRBV5-1 combines with J gene TRBJ2-5; D is possibly TRBD1 (6 bases). V shed 4 bases and J shed 5 bases, with 15 bases lying between them. The length of the CDR3 is 14 residues. Germline V gene sequence: CDR1 SGHRS, CDR2 YFSETQ. The CDR3 loop is CASSAQGRGETQYF. The CDR3 bases that were read are TGCGCCAGCAGCGCGCAGGGGCGAGGGGAGACC.

About this clone itself: Coverage ceases 3 residues before the CDR3 finishes, and the germline J gene fills in the end. The chain is built from TRBV7-6 and TRBJ1-3, with unresolved D. The CDR3 runs to 16 residues. Germline CDR1 and CDR2: SGHVS and FNYEAQ. V lost 1 base, J lost 0 bases, and 10 bases lay in between. The CDR3 DNA, read in part, is TGTGCCAGCAGCTTAGGAGGTAGACTCTCTGGAAACACC. Translating it yields CASSLGGRLSGNT. The CDR3 as a whole reads CASSLGGRLSGNTIYF.

With respect to this clone: The read finishes 3 residues shy of the CDR3 end, and the germline J gene is used to complete it. The rearrangement uses TRBV7-2 and TRBJ2-7; weak D call: TRBD2 (6 bases). CDR3 size: 17 residues. The germline V and J ends were trimmed by 0 bases and 5 bases, with 20 bases remaining between them. Per germline, CDR1 SGHTA and CDR2 FQGNSA. Partial CDR3 DNA: TGTGCCAGCAGCTTAGCGCTGCGGGGTCAAGGGACTCACGAG. Translation gives CASSLALRGQGTHE. The whole CDR3 region reads CASSLALRGQGTHEQYF.

Remarks on this clone: The missing CDR3 end, 3 residues past where the read stops, is filled in from the germline J gene. The chain combines TRBV6-1 with TRBJ2-1; TRBD2 agrees at 9 bases. Germline CDR1 and CDR2: MNHNS and SASEGT. This CDR3 is 16 amino acids long. The ends lost 4 bases at V and 1 base at J; junction bases unmatched: 5. CDR3 DNA, as far as it was read: TGTGCCAGCAGTGGAAGCGGGGGGACTTCCTACAATGAG. Amino acid sequence: CASSGSGGTSYNE. The whole CDR3 sequence reads CASSGSGGTSYNEQFF.

As to this clone: The read ends 3 residues early relative to the CDR3; the germline J gene fills the gap. The rearrangement joins TRBV5-4 to TRBJ1-4; maybe TRBD1 (6 bases). Between the trimmed V and J ends, which lost 4 bases and 8 bases, there was a span of 15 bases. Germline-derived CDR1 and CDR2 are SGHNT and YYREEE (reference sequence). The CDR3 sequence is 14 residues long. CDR3 loop: CASSIGPRGEKLFF. Incomplete CDR3 DNA: TGTGCCAGCAGCATTGGGCCCAGGGGAGAAAAA.

CDR3 region: CASRARDRVYGYTF. Incomplete CDR3 DNA: TGTGCCAGCAGGGCCCGGGACAGGGTCTATGGC. V is TRBV12-3 or TRBV12-4 and J is TRBJ1-2; 9 bases align to TRBD1. The CDR3 end falls 3 residues outside the read, so it is completed with the germline J gene. This CDR3 spans 14 amino acids. V gave up 6 bases and J gave up 4 bases; unmatched junction bases: 6.

About this clone: The CDR3 end is not reached by the read, which stops 3 residues before it; the germline J gene fills it in. This rearrangement joins TRBV28 to TRBJ2-5; the match to TRBD1 covers 8 bases. From germline, CDR1 is MDHEN and CDR2 SYDVKM. The CDR3 totals 15 residues. The V and J ends lost 4 bases and 4 bases, in that order; junction bases with no gene match: 8. Incomplete CDR3 DNA: TGTGCCAGCAGTTCCAGGGGGCGCGTCATAGAGACC. Translated, it gives CASSSRGRVIET. The full CDR3 protein is CASSSRGRVIETQYF.

As to this clone: Coverage ceases 3 residues before the CDR3 finishes, and the germline J gene fills in the end. The rearrangement links TRBV7-9 to TRBJ2-7; D not certain. The CDR3 has 14 amino acids. The ends were cut back, 1 base at V and 0 bases at J, with 7 bases in the middle. The germline V gene encodes CDR1 SEHNR and CDR2 FQNEAQ (reference sequence). CDR3 bases read: TGTGCCAGCAGCTTAGGGGCCAGCTCCTACGAG. The encoded protein is CASSLGASSYE. The whole CDR3 sequence reads CASSLGASSYEQYF.

CDR3 sequence reads: CASSPGQWSNYGYTF. The DNA read from the CDR3 is TGTGCCAGCAGCCCTGGACAGTGGTCTAACTATGGC. The chain combines TRBV7-2 with TRBJ1-2; possible D gene TRBD1, 6 bases. The read halts 3 residues ahead of the CDR3 end, with the missing end drawn from the germline J gene. The V end lost 5 bases, the J end lost 0 bases, and 13 bases lay between the germline ends. The CDR3 length is 15 residues. The germline V gene encodes CDR1 SGHTA and CDR2 FQGNSA.

For this clone: The read gets to within 3 residues of the CDR3 end, and the germline J gene fills in the rest. This sequence joins TRBV7-9 and TRBJ2-4; weak D call: TRBD2 (5 bases). This CDR3 region has 13 residues. V gave up 2 bases and J gave up 7 bases, with 9 bases separating them. The germline V gene has CDR1 SEHNR and CDR2 FQNEAQ (reference sequence). Incomplete CDR3 DNA: TGTGCCAGCAGCTTACGGGGAAATAACATT. It translates to CASSLRGNNI. The whole CDR3 reads CASSLRGNNIQYF.

About this clone itself: The CDR3 goes on 3 residues after the read ends, and that part is filled in from the germline J gene. The V gene is TRBV9, the J gene TRBJ2-7; 7 bases match TRBD1. V lost 4 bases and J lost 2; bases outside the gene matches: 9. Per germline, CDR1 SGDLS and CDR2 YYNGEE. The CDR3 contains 15 residues. CDR3 bases read: TGTGCCAGCAGCCCCCGACAGGGCTCAACCTACGAG. Encoded protein: CASSPRQGSTYE. The CDR3 reads in full as CASSPRQGSTYEQYF. Together with reference TRBV9 and TRBJ2-7, the CDR3 gives the full variable domain: DSGVTQTPKHLITATGQRVTLRCSPRSGDLSVYWYQQSLDQGLQFLIQYYNGEERAKGNILERFSAQQFPDLHSELNLSSLELGDSALYFCASSPRQGSTYEQYFGPGTRLTVT.

Details on this clone: The observed sequence ends 3 residues before the CDR3 terminus, with the missing tail filled in from the germline J gene. This chain joins TRBV7-3 and TRBJ1-1; a weak D match, TRBD1 (6 bases). This CDR3 has 15 amino acids. Per germline, CDR1 SGHTA and CDR2 FQGTGA. V was trimmed by 5 bases and J by 1 base, leaving 14 bases between them. The CDR3 protein is CASSPSGGQNTEAFF. The covered CDR3 bases are TGTGCCAGCAGCCCGAGCGGGGGGCAGAACACTGAA. The full variable domain, completed using reference TRBV7-3 and TRBJ1-1, is GAGVSQTPSNKVTEKGKYVELRCDPISGHTALYWYRQSLGQGPEFLIYFQGTGAADDSGLPNDRFFAVRPEGSVSTLKIQRTERGDSAVYLCASSPSGGQNTEAFFGQGTRLTVV.

CDR3 DNA, as far as it was read: TGTGCCAGCAGCTTAGTCGGGACTAGCGGGATCAATGAG. This codes for CASSLVGTSGINE. The entire CDR3 reads CASSLVGTSGINEQFF. The V gene is TRBV7-7, the J gene TRBJ2-1; 13 nucleotides line up with TRBD2. The CDR3 goes on 3 residues after the read ends, and that part is filled in from the germline J gene. J lost 6 bases, V lost 1 base, and 3 bases had no gene match. This CDR3 is built from 16 residues. Germline V gives CDR1 SSHAT, CDR2 FNYEAQ (reference sequence).